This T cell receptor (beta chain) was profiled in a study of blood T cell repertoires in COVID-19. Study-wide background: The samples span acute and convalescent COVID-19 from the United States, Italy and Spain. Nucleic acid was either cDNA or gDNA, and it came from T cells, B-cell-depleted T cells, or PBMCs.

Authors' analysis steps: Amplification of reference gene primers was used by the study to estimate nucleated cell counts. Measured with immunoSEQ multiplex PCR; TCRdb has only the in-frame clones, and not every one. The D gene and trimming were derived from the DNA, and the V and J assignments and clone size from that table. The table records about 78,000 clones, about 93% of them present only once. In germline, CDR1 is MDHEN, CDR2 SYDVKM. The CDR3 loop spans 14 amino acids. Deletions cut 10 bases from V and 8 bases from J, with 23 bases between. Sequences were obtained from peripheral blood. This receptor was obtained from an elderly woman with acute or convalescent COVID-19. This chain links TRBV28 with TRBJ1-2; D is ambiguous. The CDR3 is CATLRGSRVRGYTF. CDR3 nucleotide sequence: TGTGCCACCCTACGGGGTAGTAGGGTGAGGGGCTACACCTTC.